This T cell receptor (beta chain) derives from a study of OX40 agonist ivuxolimab in advanced cancers. Background on the whole study: Ivuxolimab was an agonistic, fully human IgG2 monoclonal antibody directed against OX40 (CD134), a costimulatory receptor. Intravenous ivuxolimab was administered to patients every 2 weeks at six dose levels: 0.01, 0.1, 0.3, 1.5, 3 and 10 mg/kg. Of the approximately 50 dose-escalation patients, hepatocellular carcinoma was present in about 19, melanoma in roughly 15, renal cell carcinoma in 9 and head and neck cancer in 9. A male proportion of almost 85% and a mean age of 60 years, ranging from about 23 to 90, were recorded for the dose-escalation cohort. Patients were allowed to have had prior anti-PD-1, anti-PD-L1 or anti-CTLA-4 therapy, and approximately 37% of the dose-escalation patients had been treated with checkpoint inhibitors. Partial responses were achieved by three dose-escalation patients, of whom one had hepatocellular carcinoma and two had cutaneous melanoma. The point of sequencing TCRbeta in the periphery was to test whether ivuxolimab changed TCR sequence diversity and drove clonal T-cell expansion. The paper reports the monotherapy dose-escalation portion (N ≈ 50 patients) of the phase I ivuxolimab trial.

V and J lose 0 bases and 5 bases, and a span of 8 bases separates them. The germline V gene (reference sequence) specifies MNHNY as CDR1 and SVGAGI as CDR2. The CDR3 runs 14 residues from the cysteine to the phenylalanine. Only CDR3 DNA is held: 42 bases, read in frame from base 1. Study-wide findings and limitations: On average, CD8+ T cells showed more expanded clones than CD4+ T cells after ivuxolimab. At doses of 0.1 to 3.0 mg/kg, clonal expansion of both CD4+ and CD8+ blood T cells was observed from baseline to week 6. Low levels of normalized T-cell clonal expansion were also shown by some nonresponding patients. The antigen specificity of the clonally expanded peripheral T cells was not determined. In partial responders in the 0.1-3.0 mg/kg groups, normalized peripheral clonal expansion was found to be among the lowest, especially among CD8+ T cells.

For sequencing of the TCRbeta CDR3 region, genomic DNA was extracted from the sorted cells. TCRbeta CDR3 regions were sequenced using the immunoSEQ Assay. The table comes from immuneACCESS by way of TCRdb, which keeps in-frame sequences with V and J called. Part of the clones is missing from these tables; in studies checked, under half for an unresolved V gene and the rest for unknown reasons. For this sample there are roughly 130,000 clones; about 93% appear just once. The biggest ten clones account for over 0.15% of the sample. Patients with a history of autoimmune disease or receiving systemic immunosuppression were excluded from the trial. Peripheral blood for TCR sequencing was drawn from every dose cohort at baseline, at cycle 4 day 1 and at cycle 7 day 1. The samples were drawn from a first-in-human, open-label, multicenter phase I dose-escalation trial of ivuxolimab. Adults with locally advanced or metastatic melanoma, renal cell, hepatocellular, or head and neck squamous cell carcinoma were enrolled in the trial. Before TCR sequencing, CD4+ and CD8+ T cells were separately sorted from peripheral blood.

Notes on this clone: Its antigen remains undetermined. No much larger clone exists at a distance of one base, and base qualities are not known.

The receptor was isolated from an adult with an advanced solid tumor such as melanoma, head and neck, liver or kidney cancer. The sequences come from CD4+ or CD8+ T cells sorted from blood, collected in a trial of the OX40 agonist ivuxolimab. The V gene is TRBV6-6 and the J gene is TRBJ1-5; possibly the D gene is TRBD1, per 5 matching bases. CDR3 reads: CASSYSRGDQPQHF. The DNA sequence is given as TGTGCCAGCAGTTACTCAAGAGGGGATCAGCCCCAGCATTTT.